This entry concerns a single T cell receptor (beta chain). Its matching antigen is unknown. Researchers used genomic DNA as the template to profile TCR beta VDJ and CDR3. TCRdb re-analysed the reads in MiXCR, keeping a single row per CDR3 protein. Of some 190,000 distinct CDR3 sequences listed, about half were seen once; the top ten hold approximately 15%. This CDR3 contains 14 residues. In germline, CDR1 is SGDLS, CDR2 YYNGEE. V shed 3 bases and J shed 1 base, with 11 bases lying between them. The sample belongs to a study of CD8+CD57+ T cells in acquired aplastic anemia. Study details: Healthy donors yielded some 9.9 million CD4+ cell reads on average.

General study findings and limits: No significant difference in CD8+ Simpson's diversity was found between patients and controls. Fewer than 35 sequences, all CD8+ CDR3, were shared between patients and controls.

Sequenced sample: sorted CD4+, CD8+, or CD8+CD57+ T cells (not recorded which) from PBMCs. The rearrangement joins TRBV9 to TRBJ2-7; D is undetermined. This TCR came from a human donor in good health, serving as a control. CDR3 region: CASSGAGRSYEQYF. The CDR3 nucleotides are TGTGCCAGCAGCGGGGCAGGACGATCCTACGAGCAGTACTTC.